This T cell receptor (beta chain) stems from a study of cytomegalovirus exposure and HLA in healthy donors. With 60 Vbeta and 13 Jbeta primers, the PCR was carried out. The repertoire was sequenced with immunoSEQ multiplex PCR; TCRdb's copy has only in-frame clones and lacks some. The sample shows approximately 140,000 clones, roughly 88% of them seen only once. The CDR3 runs to 16 residues. The V end lost 3 bases, the J end lost 7 bases, and 19 bases lay between the germline ends. Germline CDR1 reads MNHEY; CDR2 reads SVGAGI. Sequenced: PBMCs. The receptor was derived from a woman aged 40 to 50 in good health and CMV-seronegative. The chain combines TRBV6-5 with TRBJ2-4; D possibly corresponds to TRBD1 (6 bases). CDR3: CASSYTGPQPRNIQYF. The CDR3 bases are TGTGCCAGCAGTTATACAGGGCCCCAGCCGAGGAACATTCAGTACTTC.